What follows are 31 T cell receptor beta chains derived from one specimen sequenced in a study of blood T cell repertoires in COVID-19. Here immunoSEQ multiplex PCR was the method, and the copy in TCRdb shows in-frame clones only, minus some. The sample shows some 350,000 clones, around 87% of them seen only once. The source material was PBMCs or T cells enriched from blood (not recorded which). The origin of the receptors is a woman aged 30 to 39 who had recovered from COVID-19.

As for this clone: The sample has other DNA sequences that encode this CDR3 too. The chain has TRBV6-5 and TRBJ1-2; a possible D gene is TRBD1 (6 bases). Trimming shortened V by 10 bases and J by 2 bases, and 14 bases separated the two germline ends. The CDR3 loop spans 13 amino acids. CDR1 is MNHEY and CDR2 is SVGAGI in the germline V gene. CDR3 coding DNA: TGTGCCACTCAGAGGACAGCGAACTATGGCTACACCTTC. Translating it yields CATQRTANYGYTF.

This chain uses TRBV5-1 with TRBJ2-2; TRBD2 might be the D (7 bases). Between the trimmed V and J ends, which lost 5 bases and 5 bases, there was a span of 16 bases. CDR3 length: 15 residues. CDR1 SGHRS and CDR2 YFSETQ come from the germline V gene. CDR3 residues: CASRRGGVRTGELFF. DNA of the CDR3: TGCGCCAGCAGAAGGGGGGGCGTCAGAACCGGGGAGCTGTTTTTT.

This chain uses TRBV27 with TRBJ2-2, with no clear D. Trimming removed 10 bases from V and 1 base from J, with 7 bases in between. The CDR3 sequence is 12 residues long. Germline CDR1 reads MNHEY; CDR2 reads SMNVEV (reference sequence). The CDR3 DNA reads as TGTGCCACACACAGGAACACCGGGGAGCTGTTTTTT. Translated, it gives CATHRNTGELFF.

This chain joins TRBV13 and TRBJ1-2; D call uncertain. The V end was cut by 0 bases, the J end by 4 bases, with 9 bases between. Germline V gene lookup returns CDR1 PRHDT and CDR2 FYEKMQ (reference sequence). The CDR3 spans 14 residues. DNA of the CDR3: TGTGCCAGCAGCTTAGGGGTAGACTCCTATGGCTACACCTTC. It yields the protein CASSLGVDSYGYTF.

J is TRBJ1-2 and V is TRBV19; 12 bases align to TRBD1. V lost 4 bases, J lost 4 bases, and 7 bases stayed unmatched. Germline V CDR1 and CDR2: LNHDA, SQIVND (reference sequence). This CDR3 is 16 amino acids long. DNA for the CDR3: TGTGCCAGTAGTACCCGGGGGACAGGGGGCGTCTATGGCTACACCTTC. Translated: CASSTRGTGGVYGYTF.

The genes are TRBV10-3 and TRBJ2-7; TRBD1 matches 11 bases. J gave up 5 bases and V 2 bases, and 11 bases lay outside the gene matches. This CDR3 comprises 17 residues. CDR1 is ENHRY, CDR2 SYGVKD, per germline. The CDR3: CAISEARGTGGKDEQYF. The DNA of the CDR3 is TGTGCCATCAGTGAGGCTCGCGGGACAGGGGGTAAGGACGAGCAGTACTTC.

The J gene is TRBJ2-2, the V gene TRBV5-4; 8 bases match TRBD2. Trimming cost V 0 bases and J 3 bases; bases outside gene matches: 7. Germline CDR1 reads SGHNT; CDR2 reads YYREEE (reference sequence). The length of the CDR3 is 17 residues. Here the CDR3 DNA reads TGTGCCAGCAGCTTGGACCCGGGGGGGGCGGACACCGGGGAGCTGTTTTTT. Translated, it gives CASSLDPGGADTGELFF.

The gene calls are TRBV19 and TRBJ1-1; possible D gene TRBD1, 6 bases. The germline V and J ends were trimmed by 4 bases and 11 bases, with 23 bases remaining between them. This CDR3 region has 15 residues. Germline values: CDR1 LNHDA, CDR2 SQIVND (reference sequence). The CDR3 coding sequence is TGTGCCAGTAGTACAACCGCCGGGACACCCCCTGGCGCTTTCTTT. This gives the protein CASSTTAGTPPGAFF.

The chain has TRBV29-1 and TRBJ2-2; no reliable D call. The CDR3 contains 13 residues. From germline, CDR1 is SQVTM and CDR2 ANQGSEA. The V end was cut by 3 bases, the J end by 5 bases, with 10 bases between. The CDR3 DNA reads as TGCAGCGTTGACAGAATTTCTACCGGGGAGCTGTTTTTT. This translates into CSVDRISTGELFF.

This clone was observed once. The chain recombines TRBV19 with TRBJ2-7; a weak D match, TRBD1 (5 bases). The V gene's germline CDR1 is LNHDA and CDR2 SQIVND (reference sequence). This CDR3 is built from 12 residues. V dropped 7 bases and J dropped 3 bases, with 10 bases sitting between them. CDR3 coding DNA: TGTGCCAGTAAGGGGCCAAACTACGAGCAGTACTTC. Residues: CASKGPNYEQYF.

The chain employs TRBV3-1 (or the pseudogene TRBV3-2) and TRBJ2-7; 9 nucleotides align to TRBD2. CDR3 size: 16 residues. Germline lookup yields CDR1 LGHDT and CDR2 YNNKEL (reference sequence). With V trimmed by 4 bases and J by 3 bases, 10 bases remained unmatched. CDR3 loop: CASSLDLRGGGYEQYF. In nucleotides, the CDR3 is TGTGCCAGCAGCCTCGACCTGCGGGGGGGCGGCTACGAGCAGTACTTC.

The chain combines TRBV7-7 with TRBJ1-1, with D possibly being TRBD1 (5 bases). Per germline, CDR1 SSHAT and CDR2 FNYEAQ (reference sequence). This CDR3 has 16 residues. V lost 1 base and J 3 bases, leaving 15 bases between the germline ends. CDR3 sequence: CASSLGKGLTDTEAFF. The DNA for the CDR3 is TGTGCCAGCAGCTTAGGCAAGGGACTGACCGACACTGAAGCTTTCTTT.

In its sample, this clone was seen a few times. The CDR3 protein is CASSDSESGGNTIYF. The DNA for the CDR3 is TGTGCCAGCAGTGACAGCGAAAGTGGTGGAAACACCATATATTTT. This chain links TRBV6-1 with TRBJ1-3; D is unclear. The CDR3 sequence is 15 residues long. Germline V gives CDR1 MNHNS, CDR2 SASEGT. V was trimmed by 3 bases and J by 3 bases, leaving 12 bases between them.

The rearrangement joins TRBV4-2 to TRBJ2-2; the D gene is possibly TRBD2 (5 bases). Germline V gives CDR1 LGHNA, CDR2 YNFKEQ. The CDR3 is made up of 17 amino acids. The V end lost 0 bases, the J end lost 4 bases, and 15 bases lay between the germline ends. This chain's CDR3 is CASSQDGLDYSTGELFF. Here the CDR3 DNA reads TGTGCCAGCAGCCAAGACGGACTTGACTACTCCACCGGGGAGCTGTTTTTT.

The sample holds many counts of this clone. The rearrangement uses TRBV30 and TRBJ2-3; D is perhaps TRBD1 (6 bases). CDR3 length equals 13 residues. Germline V gene lookup returns CDR1 GTSNPN and CDR2 SVGIG (reference sequence). Trimming stripped 3 bases from V and 3 bases from J, with 10 bases between. As DNA, the CDR3 is TGTGCCTGGAGCAGGGGCAGTACAGATACGCAGTATTTT. Translated: CAWSRGSTDTQYF.

A remark on this clone: The same CDR3 is also encoded by other DNA sequences in this sample. The V and J genes are TRBV5-6 and TRBJ1-3; D call uncertain. Trimming removed 1 base from V and 4 bases from J, with 9 bases in between. Germline V gene data show CDR1 as SGHDT and CDR2 as YYEEEE. The length of the CDR3 is 14 residues. This CDR3 is CASSLPGEGNTIYF. CDR3 DNA: TGTGCCAGCAGCTTGCCCGGAGAGGGAAACACCATATATTTT.

The rearrangement joins TRBV19 to TRBJ1-2; TRBD1 matches at 8 bases. Germline CDR1 and CDR2: LNHDA and SQIVND (reference sequence). CDR3 size: 15 residues. V shed 3 bases and J 7 bases; nucleotides not matched to a gene: 10. CDR3 nucleotides: TGTGCCAGTAGTATCCCCCGTCTGACAGGGGTTGGCTACACCTTC. It codes for CASSIPRLTGVGYTF.

V usage is TRBV2 and J usage is TRBJ1-6; TRBD1 might be the D (5 bases). The CDR3 consists of 15 residues. Trimming shortened V by 1 base and J by 7 bases, and 11 bases separated the two germline ends. Germline CDR1 and CDR2: SNHLY and FYNNEI. The chain's CDR3 is CASSEVGGANSPLHF. The CDR3 DNA sequence: TGTGCCAGCAGTGAAGTTGGAGGGGCCAATTCACCCCTCCACTTT.

The chain couples TRBV25-1 to TRBJ1-2; TRBD1 aligns across 7 bases. The CDR3 consists of 14 residues. Germline V gene sequence: CDR1 MGHDK, CDR2 SYGVNS. Losses at the gene ends were 0 bases for V and 5 bases for J; bases not matched to a gene: 3. CDR3 bases: TGTGCCAGCAGTGAATATTGGGACAGATATGGCTACACCTTC. This sequence encodes CASSEYWDRYGYTF.

V gene TRBV2 combines with J gene TRBJ1-2; D is unresolved. The CDR3 runs 14 residues. Per the germline V gene, CDR1 is SNHLY and CDR2 is FYNNEI. Between the trimmed V and J ends, which lost 6 bases and 4 bases, there was a span of 15 bases. CDR3 sequence (DNA): TGTGCCAGCAGCGTACCGCCAGGTTTCTATGGCTACACCTTC. Its protein product is CASSVPPGFYGYTF.

The chain joins TRBV12-3 or TRBV12-4 to TRBJ1-2; D perhaps matches TRBD1 (5 bases). The CDR3 extends over 13 amino acids. V was trimmed by 7 bases and J by 4 bases, leaving 13 bases between them. CDR3 sequence reads: CASTLDSFYGYTF. CDR3 in DNA: TGTGCCAGCACCCTCGACAGTTTCTATGGCTACACCTTC.

This clone has a handful of counts. This chain links TRBV3-1 (or the pseudogene TRBV3-2) with TRBJ1-1, with 9 bases fitting TRBD1. The germline V gene encodes CDR1 LGHDT and CDR2 YNNKEL (reference sequence). After removal of 4 bases from V and 4 bases from J, the junction contained 7 bases not matched to a gene. This CDR3 is built from 15 residues. The CDR3, as DNA: TGTGCCAGCAGCCCGACAGGGGGAAGGTTCACTGAAGCTTTCTTT. Protein product: CASSPTGGRFTEAFF.

V and J are TRBV29-1 and TRBJ2-1; 10 nucleotides align to TRBD2. The CDR3 has 15 amino acids. The germline gives CDR1 SQVTM, CDR2 ANQGSEA. V was clipped by 5 bases and J by 0 bases; unmatched bases: 4. In DNA, the CDR3 is TGCAGCGTTCGGACTAGCGGTAGCTCCTACAATGAGCAGTTCTTC. Protein: CSVRTSGSSYNEQFF.

This clone was seen once. The V and J genes are TRBV11-1 and TRBJ2-7, with 9 positions matching TRBD1. The CDR3 has 15 residues. Per germline, CDR1 SGHAT and CDR2 FQDESV (reference sequence). V shed 4 bases and J 5 bases; nucleotides not matched to a gene: 9. This CDR3 reads CASSSRDRVINEQYF. In DNA form, the CDR3 reads TGTGCCAGCAGCTCCCGGGACAGGGTTATCAACGAGCAGTACTTC.

In this sample, this clone turned up once. The genes are TRBV7-9 and TRBJ1-2, with 7 bases matching TRBD1. The CDR3 has 14 amino acids. The germline CDR1 and CDR2 sequences are SEHNR and FQNEAQ (reference sequence). V lost 11 bases to trimming and J lost 2 bases; unmatched junction nucleotides: 11. The CDR3 DNA reads TGTGCCTCACGTCGTGGACAGGAGAACTATGGCTACACCTTC. It translates to CASRRGQENYGYTF. The full variable domain, rest sourced from reference TRBV7-9 and TRBJ1-2, is DTGVSQNPRHKITKRGQNVTFRCDPISEHNRLYWYRQTLGQGPEFLTYFQNEAQLEKSRLLSDRFSAERPKGSFSTLEIQRTEQGDSAMYLCASRRGQENYGYTFGSGTRLTVV.

The chain links TRBV11-2 to TRBJ1-3; D is possibly TRBD1 (5 bases). Germline CDR1 and CDR2: SGHAT and FQNNGV. The CDR3 loop spans 16 amino acids. V was clipped by 6 bases and J by 0 bases, with 15 bases between them. In DNA form, the CDR3 reads TGTGCCAGCAGTCCTCGACAGCCCCCCTCTGGAAACACCATATATTTT. Amino acid sequence: CASSPRQPPSGNTIYF.

The CDR3 coding sequence is TGTGCCAGCAGTTCAGGACAGGGCAACTATGGCTACACCTTC. It codes for CASSSGQGNYGYTF. The V and J genes are TRBV27 and TRBJ1-2; 8 bases are a match to TRBD1. Germline V gene data show CDR1 as MNHEY and CDR2 as SMNVEV (reference sequence). The CDR3 consists of 14 residues. With 4 bases clipped from V and 2 bases from J, the junction kept 3 bases outside the gene matches.

The rearrangement joins TRBV7-9 to TRBJ1-1; tentatively, D is TRBD1 (5 bases). This CDR3 spans 13 amino acids. Trimming took off 10 bases at V and 6 bases at J, with 18 bases between the two ends. Germline CDR1 reads SEHNR; CDR2 reads FQNEAQ (reference sequence). CDR3 bases: TGTGCCACCGTAAACCCGGCAGGGTCTGAAGCTTTCTTT. This sequence encodes CATVNPAGSEAFF.

J is TRBJ2-3 and V is TRBV7-6; 7 bases fit TRBD1. V gave up 4 bases and J gave up 4 bases; unmatched junction bases: 17. The germline CDR1 and CDR2 sequences are SGHVS and FNYEAQ. CDR3 length: 18 residues. The CDR3 here is CASSSHSGSGGMADTQYF. The CDR3 DNA follows: TGTGCCAGCAGCTCGCACTCCGGCTCAGGGGGTATGGCAGATACGCAGTATTTT. The full variable domain, rest sourced from reference TRBV7-6 and TRBJ2-3, is GAGVSQSPRYKVTKRGQDVALRCDPISGHVSLYWYRQALGQGPEFLTYFNYEAQQDKSGLPNDRFSAERPEGSISTLTIQRTEQRDSAMYRCASSSHSGSGGMADTQYFGPGTRLTVL.

This chain links TRBV5-8 with TRBJ2-1, with D possibly TRBD1 on 5 matching bases. V lost 0 bases and J 4 bases, leaving 8 bases between the germline ends. CDR3 length: 14 residues. Germline CDR1 reads SGHTS; CDR2 reads YDEGEE. The CDR3 DNA reads TGTGCCAGCAGCTTGGAACGGACATACAATGAGCAGTTCTTC. Protein sequence: CASSLERTYNEQFF.

This clone was recorded once. V usage is TRBV11-1 and J usage is TRBJ1-2; D uncertain. Germline V gene sequence: CDR1 SGHAT, CDR2 FQDESV (reference sequence). This CDR3 region has 13 residues. V lost 1 base, J lost 8 bases, and 11 bases lay in between. This chain's CDR3 is CASSLGPAGGYTF. In DNA, the CDR3 is TGTGCCAGCAGCTTAGGACCCGCGGGAGGCTACACCTTC. Drawing the rest from reference TRBV11-1 and TRBJ1-2, the complete variable domain is EAEVAQSPRYKITEKSQAVAFWCDPISGHATLYWYRQILGQGPELLVQFQDESVVDDSQLPKDRFSAERLKGVDSTLKIQPAELGDSAMYLCASSLGPAGGYTFGSGTRLTVV.